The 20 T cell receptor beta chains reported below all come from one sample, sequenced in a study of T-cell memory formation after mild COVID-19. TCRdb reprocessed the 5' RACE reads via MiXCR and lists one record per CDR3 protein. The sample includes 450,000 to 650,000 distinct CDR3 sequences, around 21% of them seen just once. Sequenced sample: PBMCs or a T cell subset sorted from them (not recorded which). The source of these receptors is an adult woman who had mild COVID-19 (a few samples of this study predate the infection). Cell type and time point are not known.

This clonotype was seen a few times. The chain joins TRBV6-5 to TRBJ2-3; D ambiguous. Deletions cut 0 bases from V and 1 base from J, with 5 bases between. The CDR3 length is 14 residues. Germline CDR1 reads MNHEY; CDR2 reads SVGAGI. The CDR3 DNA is TGTGCCAGCAGTTACTCGCAGGGCACAGATACGCAGTATTTT. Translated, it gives CASSYSQGTDTQYF.

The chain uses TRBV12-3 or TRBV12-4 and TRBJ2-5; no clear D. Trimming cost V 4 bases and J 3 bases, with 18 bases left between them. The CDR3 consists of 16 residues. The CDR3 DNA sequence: TGTGCCAGCAGTTCCTTCCTGGGTAGCTCCGAAGAGACCCAGTACTTC. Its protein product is CASSSFLGSSEETQYF.

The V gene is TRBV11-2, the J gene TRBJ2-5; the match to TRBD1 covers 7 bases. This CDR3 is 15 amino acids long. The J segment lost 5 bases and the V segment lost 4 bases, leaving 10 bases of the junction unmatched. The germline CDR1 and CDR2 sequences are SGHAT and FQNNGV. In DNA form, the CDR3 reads TGTGCCAGCAGCTCCACCGCGACAGGGCGGGAGACCCAGTACTTC. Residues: CASSSTATGRETQYF.

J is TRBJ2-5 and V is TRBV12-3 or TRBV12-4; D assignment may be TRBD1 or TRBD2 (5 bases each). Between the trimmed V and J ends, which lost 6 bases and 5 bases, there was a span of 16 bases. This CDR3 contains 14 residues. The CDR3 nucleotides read TGTGCCAGCAGCCTTTCCGGGGCGGACGAGACCCAGTACTTC. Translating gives CASSLSGADETQYF.

CDR3 loop: CASSLVVSGARRDEQFF. In DNA, the CDR3 is TGTGCCAGCAGCTTAGTGGTTAGCGGGGCCCGCAGAGATGAGCAGTTCTTC. The gene calls are TRBV7-9 and TRBJ2-1, with TRBD2 matching over 8 bases. Unmatched junction bases numbered 13, after V lost 1 base and J lost 8 bases. CDR3 length: 17 amino acids. Germline CDR1 and CDR2: SEHNR and FQNEAQ (reference sequence).

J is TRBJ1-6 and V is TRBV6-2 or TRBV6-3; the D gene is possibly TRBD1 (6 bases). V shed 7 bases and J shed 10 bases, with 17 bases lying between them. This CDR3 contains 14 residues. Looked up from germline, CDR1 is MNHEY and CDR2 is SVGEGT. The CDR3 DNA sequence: TGTGCCAGCACCCCCCGGGGGGGGCGATCACCCCTCCACTTT. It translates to CASTPRGGRSPLHF.

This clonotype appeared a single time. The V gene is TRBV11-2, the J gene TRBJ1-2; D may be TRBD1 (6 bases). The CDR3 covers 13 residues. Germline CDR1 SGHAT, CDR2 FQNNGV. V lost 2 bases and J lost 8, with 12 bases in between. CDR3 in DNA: TGTGCCAGCAGCTTATCGGGGGCGAAAGGCTACACCTTC. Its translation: CASSLSGAKGYTF.

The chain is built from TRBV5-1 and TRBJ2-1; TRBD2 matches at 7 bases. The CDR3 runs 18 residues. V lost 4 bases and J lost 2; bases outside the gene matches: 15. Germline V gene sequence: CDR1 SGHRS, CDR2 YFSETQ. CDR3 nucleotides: TGCGCCAGCAGCAGTTCACCATTAGGTGCGGGGGCCTACAATGAGCAGTTCTTC. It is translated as CASSSSPLGAGAYNEQFF.

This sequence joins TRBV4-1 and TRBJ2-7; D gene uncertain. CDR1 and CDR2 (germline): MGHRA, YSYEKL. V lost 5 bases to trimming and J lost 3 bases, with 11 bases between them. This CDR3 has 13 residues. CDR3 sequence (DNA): TGCGCCAGCAGCACAAGCCGAGACTACGAGCAGTACTTC. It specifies CASSTSRDYEQYF.

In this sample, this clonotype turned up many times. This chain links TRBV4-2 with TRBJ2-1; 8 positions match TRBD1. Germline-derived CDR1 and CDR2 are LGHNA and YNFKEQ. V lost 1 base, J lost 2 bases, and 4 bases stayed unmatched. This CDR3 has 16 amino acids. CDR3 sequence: CASSQVAGQAYNEQFF. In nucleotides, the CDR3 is TGTGCCAGCAGCCAAGTCGCGGGACAGGCCTACAATGAGCAGTTCTTC.

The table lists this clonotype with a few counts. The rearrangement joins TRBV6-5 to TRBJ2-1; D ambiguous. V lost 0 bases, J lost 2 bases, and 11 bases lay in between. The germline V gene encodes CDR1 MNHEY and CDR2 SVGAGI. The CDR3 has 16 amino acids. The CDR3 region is CASSYSETPPYNEQFF. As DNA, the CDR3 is TGTGCCAGCAGTTACTCGGAGACTCCACCCTACAATGAGCAGTTCTTC.

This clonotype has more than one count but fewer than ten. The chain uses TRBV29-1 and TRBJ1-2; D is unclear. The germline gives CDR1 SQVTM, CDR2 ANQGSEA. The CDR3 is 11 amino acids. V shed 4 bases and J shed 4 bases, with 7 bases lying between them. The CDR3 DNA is TGCAGCGTTGGTGGCGGCTATGGCTACACCTTC. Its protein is CSVGGGYGYTF.

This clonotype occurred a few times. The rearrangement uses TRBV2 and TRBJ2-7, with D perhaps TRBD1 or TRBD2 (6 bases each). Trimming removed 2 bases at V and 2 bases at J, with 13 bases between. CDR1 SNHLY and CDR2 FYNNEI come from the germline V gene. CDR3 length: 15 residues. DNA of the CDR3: TGTGCCAGCAGTGAATCTCCGGGGGCTGCCTACGAGCAGTACTTC. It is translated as CASSESPGAAYEQYF.

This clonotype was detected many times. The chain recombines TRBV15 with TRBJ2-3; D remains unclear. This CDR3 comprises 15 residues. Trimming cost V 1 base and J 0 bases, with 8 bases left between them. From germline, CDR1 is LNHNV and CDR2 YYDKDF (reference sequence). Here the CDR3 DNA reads TGTGCCACCAGCAGAGTCAGGCTTAGCACAGATACGCAGTATTTT. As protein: CATSRVRLSTDTQYF.

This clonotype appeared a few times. CDR3 in amino acids: CASRPFTYNEQFF. For the CDR3, the DNA is TGTGCCAGCAGACCTTTTACCTACAATGAGCAGTTCTTC. The chain links TRBV5-4 to TRBJ2-1; D not certain. This CDR3 is built from 13 residues. Germline V gene sequence: CDR1 SGHNT, CDR2 YYREEE (reference sequence). V was trimmed by 5 bases and J by 2 bases, leaving 8 bases between them.

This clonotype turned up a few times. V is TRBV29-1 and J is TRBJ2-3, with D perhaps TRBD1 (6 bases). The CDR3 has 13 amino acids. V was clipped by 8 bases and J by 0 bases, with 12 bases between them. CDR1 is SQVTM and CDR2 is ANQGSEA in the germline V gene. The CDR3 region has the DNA TGCAGCACCAGACAGGCTAGCACAGATACGCAGTATTTT. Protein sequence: CSTRQASTDTQYF.

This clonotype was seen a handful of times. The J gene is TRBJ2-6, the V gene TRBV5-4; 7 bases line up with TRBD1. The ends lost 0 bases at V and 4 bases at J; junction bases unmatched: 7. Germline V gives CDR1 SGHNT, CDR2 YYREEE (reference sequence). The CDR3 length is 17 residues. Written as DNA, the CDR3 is TGTGCCAGCAGCTTGGCAGGGGGAGCGTGGGGGGCCAACGTCCTGACTTTC. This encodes CASSLAGGAWGANVLTF. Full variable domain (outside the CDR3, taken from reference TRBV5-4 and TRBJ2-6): ETGVTQSPTHLIKTRGQQVTLRCSSQSGHNTVSWYQQALGQGPQFIFQYYREEENGRGNFPPRFSGLQFPNYSSELNVNALELDDSALYLCASSLAGGAWGANVLTFGAGSRLTVL.

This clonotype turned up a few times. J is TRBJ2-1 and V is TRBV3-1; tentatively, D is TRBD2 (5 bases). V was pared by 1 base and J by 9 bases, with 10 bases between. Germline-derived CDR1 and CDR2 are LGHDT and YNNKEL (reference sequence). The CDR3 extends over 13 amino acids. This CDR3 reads CASSQVLAGEQFF. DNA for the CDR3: TGTGCCAGCAGCCAAGTCCTAGCAGGTGAGCAGTTCTTC.

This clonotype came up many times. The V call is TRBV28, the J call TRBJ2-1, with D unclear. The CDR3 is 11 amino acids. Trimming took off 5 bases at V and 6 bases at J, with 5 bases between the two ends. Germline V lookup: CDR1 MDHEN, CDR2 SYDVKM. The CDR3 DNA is TGTGCCAGCAGTCCCCTCAATGAGCAGTTCTTC. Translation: CASSPLNEQFF.

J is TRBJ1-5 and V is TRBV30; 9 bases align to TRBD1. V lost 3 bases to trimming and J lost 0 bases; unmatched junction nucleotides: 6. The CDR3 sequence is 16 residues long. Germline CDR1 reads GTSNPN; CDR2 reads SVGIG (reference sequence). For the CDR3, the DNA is TGTGCCTGGAGCGAGACAGGGGGTAATAGCAATCAGCCCCAGCATTTT. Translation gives CAWSETGGNSNQPQHF.